The 28 T cell receptor beta chains given below trace back to one sample, sequenced in a study of shared clonotypes between healthy human individuals. The naive CD8 population came from CD45RO-negative cells selected for CCR7, without terminally differentiated effector memory CD45RA+ cells. Clones were read by immunoSEQ multiplex PCR, and TCRdb kept only the in-frame ones, dropping some. The sample contains about 2.1 million clones, 85% to 95% of which appear only once. Sequenced sample: naive CD8+ T cells from PBMCs. The receptors here all came from a man aged 18 to 30 in good health. Some clones in this sample may be carry-over from other donors' samples.

This chain uses TRBV7-9 with TRBJ1-3; D unresolved. CDR3 length: 15 residues. Germline CDR1 and CDR2: SEHNR and FQNEAQ (reference sequence). Trimming took off 5 bases at V and 0 bases at J, with 11 bases between the two ends. The CDR3 DNA reads as TGTGCCAGCAGCGGCCGGGCCATCTCTGGAAACACCATATATTTT. It yields the protein CASSGRAISGNTIYF.

This clone turned up a few times. The chain is built from TRBV9 and TRBJ1-1; D call uncertain. The V end lost 0 bases, the J end lost 4 bases, and 16 bases lay between the germline ends. Germline V CDR1 and CDR2: SGDLS, YYNGEE. This CDR3 is built from 16 residues. CDR3 coding DNA: TGTGCCAGCAGCGTAGCGGAAGGTTGGGATAGCACTGAAGCTTTCTTT. Translated: CASSVAEGWDSTEAFF.

The rearrangement joins TRBV9 to TRBJ2-3; D unclear. The V end lost 0 bases, the J end lost 2 bases, and 10 bases lay between the germline ends. Germline lookup yields CDR1 SGDLS and CDR2 YYNGEE. The CDR3 spans 15 residues. CDR3: CASSVGGSDTDTQYF. The CDR3 nucleotides are TGTGCCAGCAGCGTAGGTGGGTCCGACACAGATACGCAGTATTTT.

This CDR3 is CASSEGRMEAFF. The DNA for the CDR3 is TGCGCCAGCAGTGAGGGACGGATGGAAGCTTTCTTT. The J gene is TRBJ1-1, the V gene TRBV10-1; D not certain. Trimming stripped 2 bases from V and 8 bases from J, with 9 bases between. Germline V CDR1 and CDR2: WNHNN, SYGVQD (reference sequence). This CDR3 is built from 12 residues.

The CDR3 loop is CASSPFRGQGGDEQYF. CDR3 DNA: TGTGCCAGCAGCCCCTTTCGGGGACAGGGAGGCGACGAGCAGTACTTC. The rearrangement joins TRBV7-9 to TRBJ2-7; 9 nucleotides line up with TRBD1. In germline, CDR1 is SEHNR, CDR2 FQNEAQ (reference sequence). The V segment lost 5 bases and the J segment 5 bases; nucleotides outside the gene matches: 13. The CDR3 totals 16 residues.

The rearrangement uses TRBV5-1 and TRBJ2-1; 8 bases map to TRBD2. The V gene's germline CDR1 is SGHRS and CDR2 YFSETQ. Trimming at V came to 5 bases and at J to 2 bases, leaving 6 bases not matched to a gene. CDR3 length: 15 residues. DNA for the CDR3: TGCGCCAGCAGTGGAAGCGGGGGTGCCTACAATGAGCAGTTCTTC. Its translation: CASSGSGGAYNEQFF. The full variable domain, with the rest looked up from reference TRBV5-1 and TRBJ2-1, is KAGVTQTPRYLIKTRGQQVTLSCSPISGHRSVSWYQQTPGQGLQFLFEYFSETQRNKGNFPGRFSGRQFSNSRSEMNVSTLELGDSALYLCASSGSGGAYNEQFFGPGTRLTVL.

V and J are TRBV7-8 and TRBJ1-1; unclear D gene. The CDR3 spans 13 residues. The V gene's germline CDR1 is SGHVS and CDR2 FQNEAQ. V lost 5 bases to trimming and J lost 1 base, with 8 bases between them. The CDR3 DNA reads TGTGCCAGCAGCGCACTCGGGAACACTGAAGCTTTCTTT. Amino acid sequence: CASSALGNTEAFF.

The chain carries TRBV11-2 and TRBJ1-1; no reliable D call. The CDR3 extends over 15 amino acids. Germline V CDR1 and CDR2: SGHAT, FQNNGV. Trimming cost V 2 bases and J 0 bases, with 10 bases left between them. The CDR3 DNA reads as TGTGCCAGCAGCTTACCAGGTTCTATGAACACTGAAGCTTTCTTT. This codes for CASSLPGSMNTEAFF.

This chain connects TRBV27 to TRBJ1-2; TRBD1 agrees at 7 bases. Germline lookup yields CDR1 MNHEY and CDR2 SMNVEV (reference sequence). The V and J ends lost 4 bases and 6 bases, in that order; junction bases with no gene match: 11. The CDR3 totals 15 residues. The CDR3 DNA sequence: TGTGCCAGCAGTTCGACCTCGGGACAGCGCCATGGCTACACCTTC. It yields the protein CASSSTSGQRHGYTF.

CDR3 protein: CASSFRTSGSSYEQYF. CDR3 bases: TGTGCCAGCAGTTTCCGGACTAGCGGGAGTTCCTACGAGCAGTACTTC. The chain couples TRBV28 to TRBJ2-7, with 13 bases that match TRBD2. Germline trimming cut 3 bases from V and 1 base from J; bases unmatched to any gene: 3. CDR3 length: 16 residues. Germline V gene data show CDR1 as MDHEN and CDR2 as SYDVKM. The variable domain in full, with the rest retrieved from reference TRBV28 and TRBJ2-7, is DVKVTQSSRYLVKRTGEKVFLECVQDMDHENMFWYRQDPGLGLRLIYFSYDVKMKEKGDIPEGYSVSREKKERFSLILESASTNQTSMYLCASSFRTSGSSYEQYFGPGTRLTVT.

This clone was recorded only once. V gene TRBV29-1 combines with J gene TRBJ2-7; D possibly corresponds to TRBD1 (5 bases). V lost 5 bases and J 6 bases, leaving 17 bases between the germline ends. The CDR3 loop spans 13 amino acids. Germline lookup yields CDR1 SQVTM and CDR2 ANQGSEA. CDR3 protein: CSVTPAGIGEQYF. CDR3 sequence (DNA): TGCAGCGTTACCCCCGCAGGGATAGGCGAGCAGTACTTC.

The chain joins TRBV5-1 to TRBJ2-1; D unresolved. Germline V gene data show CDR1 as SGHRS and CDR2 as YFSETQ. Trimming removed 4 bases at V and 4 bases at J, with 6 bases between. This CDR3 has 12 residues. CDR3 region: CASSTDYNEQFF. CDR3 bases: TGCGCCAGCAGCACAGATTACAATGAGCAGTTCTTC.

A remark on this clone: The same CDR3 can be traced to other DNA sequences in this sample. This chain joins TRBV5-1 and TRBJ2-7; 11 bases align to TRBD2. The CDR3 covers 13 residues. J was trimmed by 2 bases and V by 5 bases; bases with no gene match: 0. In germline, CDR1 is SGHRS, CDR2 YFSETQ. CDR3 sequence reads: CASSSGRAYEQYF. For the CDR3, the DNA is TGCGCCAGCAGTAGCGGGAGGGCCTACGAGCAGTACTTC.

On this clone itself: Other DNA sequences in this sample translate to the same CDR3. The chain recombines TRBV27 with TRBJ2-7; no clear D gene. Trimming cost V 4 bases and J 0 bases, with 7 bases left between them. The germline V gene has CDR1 MNHEY and CDR2 SMNVEV (reference sequence). The CDR3 consists of 13 residues. The CDR3 is CASSWASSYEQYF. CDR3 DNA: TGTGCCAGCAGTTGGGCCAGCTCCTACGAGCAGTACTTC.

V and J are TRBV18 and TRBJ2-5; 9 bases map to TRBD2. V dropped 0 bases and J dropped 2; count of bases not matched to a gene: 7. This CDR3 is built from 17 residues. Germline assignment: CDR1 KGHSH and CDR2 LQKENI. DNA of the CDR3: TGTGCCAGCTCACCACCTTCTCTAGCGGGGATACAAGAGACCCAGTACTTC. This translates into CASSPPSLAGIQETQYF. Variable domain in full (rest from reference TRBV18 and TRBJ2-5): NAGVMQNPRHLVRRRGQEARLRCSPMKGHSHVYWYRQLPEEGLKFMVYLQKENIIDESGMPKERFSAEFPKEGPSILRIQQVVRGDSAAYFCASSPPSLAGIQETQYFGPGTRLLVL.

V usage is TRBV7-9 and J usage is TRBJ1-2; no firm D call. CDR3 size: 13 residues. CDR1 is SEHNR and CDR2 is FQNEAQ in the germline V gene (reference sequence). V was trimmed by 3 bases and J by 5 bases, leaving 10 bases between them. CDR3 DNA: TGTGCCAGCAGCTTCATATCAAAATATGGCTACACCTTC. Translating gives CASSFISKYGYTF.

Remarks on this clone: The same CDR3 also results from other DNA sequences found in this sample. J is TRBJ1-2 and V is TRBV27, with D possibly matching TRBD1 (5 bases). From germline, CDR1 is MNHEY and CDR2 SMNVEV (reference sequence). The V and J ends lost 6 bases and 4 bases respectively, with 18 bases between them. The CDR3 sequence is 15 residues long. The CDR3 DNA reads as TGTGCCAGCAGCCCACGGGGGGGAGGGATCTATGGCTACACCTTC. Its protein is CASSPRGGGIYGYTF.

This chain uses TRBV27 with TRBJ2-4; weak D call: TRBD2 (5 bases). V lost 2 bases to trimming and J lost 9 bases, with 14 bases between them. The CDR3 contains 14 residues. In germline, CDR1 is MNHEY, CDR2 SMNVEV (reference sequence). Here the CDR3 reads CASSLAYSEGIQYF. For the CDR3, the DNA is TGTGCCAGCAGTTTAGCGTACAGTGAGGGCATTCAGTACTTC.

CDR3 sequence reads: CASSSSGTGYQETQYF. In nucleotides, the CDR3 is TGTGCCAGCAGCTCTTCCGGGACAGGATACCAAGAGACCCAGTACTTC. The chain carries TRBV9 and TRBJ2-5; 8 nucleotides align to TRBD1. The CDR3 extends over 16 amino acids. Germline CDR1 and CDR2: SGDLS and YYNGEE. The V segment lost 4 bases and the J segment 0 bases; nucleotides outside the gene matches: 8.

This chain uses TRBV5-6 with TRBJ1-1; 10 nucleotides match TRBD1. The J segment lost 6 bases and the V segment lost 4 bases, leaving 3 bases of the junction unmatched. This CDR3 region has 13 residues. The germline CDR1 and CDR2 sequences are SGHDT and YYEEEE. As DNA, the CDR3 is TGTGCCAGCAGCCCGGGACAGGGGCCTGAAGCTTTCTTT. Its translation: CASSPGQGPEAFF.

The chain is built from TRBV27 and TRBJ2-1; TRBD1 agrees at 8 bases. Germline values: CDR1 MNHEY, CDR2 SMNVEV (reference sequence). With V trimmed by 3 bases and J by 2 bases, 3 bases remained unmatched. CDR3 size: 15 residues. CDR3 region: CASSFQGAAYNEQFF. The CDR3 nucleotides read TGTGCCAGCAGTTTCCAGGGGGCGGCCTACAATGAGCAGTTCTTC.

This clone was seen just once. The chain carries TRBV27 and TRBJ2-1, with D perhaps matching TRBD1 or TRBD2 (7 bases each). V was trimmed by 8 bases and J by 14 bases, leaving 25 bases between them. The length of the CDR3 is 14 residues. Germline lookup yields CDR1 MNHEY and CDR2 SMNVEV (reference sequence). This CDR3 is CASHSVGRTGREFF. For the CDR3, the DNA is TGTGCCAGCCACTCGGTCGGGAGGACAGGTCGGGAGTTCTTC.

CDR3 in DNA: TGCGCCAGCAGCTTGGACTTGACCGATGAAGCTTTCTTT. Translation gives CASSLDLTDEAFF. The rearrangement joins TRBV5-1 to TRBJ1-1; D ambiguous. Trimming cost V 0 bases and J 7 bases, with 10 bases left between them. This CDR3 spans 13 amino acids. Germline V gene sequence: CDR1 SGHRS, CDR2 YFSETQ.

This chain joins TRBV27 and TRBJ1-1; D is uncertain. The CDR3 length is 14 residues. The germline V gene has CDR1 MNHEY and CDR2 SMNVEV (reference sequence). V gave up 3 bases and J gave up 8 bases, with 16 bases separating them. The CDR3 sequence: CASSFSGVLLEAFF. The CDR3 DNA follows: TGTGCCAGCAGTTTTTCAGGCGTCCTTTTAGAAGCTTTCTTT.

V and J are TRBV2 and TRBJ1-1, with D maybe TRBD1 (6 bases). Trimming took 5 bases from V and 0 from J, leaving 10 bases between them. The CDR3 extends over 14 amino acids. CDR1 SNHLY and CDR2 FYNNEI come from the germline V gene. Here the CDR3 reads CASSRGGMNTEAFF. For the CDR3, the DNA is TGTGCCAGCAGTCGGGGGGGCATGAACACTGAAGCTTTCTTT.

V gene TRBV30 combines with J gene TRBJ2-6; no clear D. The CDR3 totals 15 residues. Germline CDR1 and CDR2: GTSNPN and SVGIG (reference sequence). CDR3 sequence reads: CAHIYRDSGANVLTF. The DNA for the CDR3 is TGTGCTCACATATACCGAGACTCTGGGGCCAACGTCCTGACTTTC. The full variable domain, its missing parts supplied by reference TRBV30 and TRBJ2-6, is SQTIHQWPATLVQPVGSPLSLECTVEGTSNPNLYWYRQAAGRGLQLLFYSVGIGQISSEVPQNLSASRPQDRQFILSSKKLLLSDSGFYLCAHIYRDSGANVLTFGAGSRLTVL.

V gene TRBV30 combines with J gene TRBJ2-1, with unresolved D. The CDR3 covers 11 residues. Between the trimmed V and J ends, which lost 7 bases and 4 bases, there was a span of 8 bases. Germline-derived CDR1 and CDR2 are GTSNPN and SVGIG (reference sequence). As DNA, the CDR3 is TGTGCCTCTCTGCTGTACAATGAGCAGTTCTTC. Translated: CASLLYNEQFF. Full variable domain (rest looked up from reference TRBV30 and TRBJ2-1): SQTIHQWPATLVQPVGSPLSLECTVEGTSNPNLYWYRQAAGRGLQLLFYSVGIGQISSEVPQNLSASRPQDRQFILSSKKLLLSDSGFYLCASLLYNEQFFGPGTRLTVL.

This sequence joins TRBV9 and TRBJ1-2; no clear D. The V gene's germline CDR1 is SGDLS and CDR2 YYNGEE. Trimming removed 3 bases at V and 4 bases at J, with 13 bases between. The CDR3 extends over 14 amino acids. CDR3 bases: TGTGCCAGCAGCGAAAGCGGGCAGATCTATGGCTACACCTTC. Amino acid sequence: CASSESGQIYGYTF. Full variable domain (remainder filled in from reference TRBV9 and TRBJ1-2): DSGVTQTPKHLITATGQRVTLRCSPRSGDLSVYWYQQSLDQGLQFLIQYYNGEERAKGNILERFSAQQFPDLHSELNLSSLELGDSALYFCASSESGQIYGYTFGSGTRLTVV.